This T cell receptor beta chain was captured by sequencing in a study of cytomegalovirus exposure and HLA in healthy donors. Findings and caveats of the study: Based on reports, TCR beta sequences accurately predicted HLA-A and HLA-B alleles for most subjects.

Primers for the PCR totalled 60 Vbeta and 13 Jbeta. The assay was immunoSEQ multiplex PCR, and TCRdb's table has in-frame clones only and misses some. The sample includes about 200,000 clones, about 76% seen only once; the top ten take nearly 0.4%. This clone turned up a few times. Its antigen is currently unknown. CDR1 is LGHNA, CDR2 YSLEER, per germline. V was cut by 0 bases and J by 10 bases, with 10 bases left in between. The CDR3 is 13 amino acids. Sequenced input: PBMCs. The V gene is TRBV4-3, the J gene TRBJ2-1; possible D gene TRBD1, 5 bases. This clonotype was obtained from a male donor in good health and CMV-seropositive. CDR3 residues: CASSQDWGGEQFF. CDR3 sequence (DNA): TGCGCCAGCAGCCAAGATTGGGGCGGCGAGCAGTTCTTC.